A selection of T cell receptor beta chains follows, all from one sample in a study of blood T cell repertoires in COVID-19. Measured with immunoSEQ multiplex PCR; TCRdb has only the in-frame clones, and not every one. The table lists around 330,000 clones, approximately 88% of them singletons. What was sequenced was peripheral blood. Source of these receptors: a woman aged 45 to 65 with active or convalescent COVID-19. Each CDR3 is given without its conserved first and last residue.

CDR3 protein: ASNRDQGSGNTIY
J gene: TRBJ1-3
V gene: TRBV28

CDR3 protein: ASSKDYLPYNEQF
J gene: TRBJ2-1
V gene: TRBV19

CDR3 protein: ASSLSGTSGSQQY
J gene: TRBJ2-7
V gene: TRBV7-3

CDR3 protein: ASSQGVGYEQY
J gene: TRBJ2-7
V gene: TRBV7-9

CDR3 protein: ATRRGRAPNEQF
J gene: TRBJ2-1
V gene: TRBV15

CDR3 protein: ARNPGSSNQPQH
J gene: TRBJ1-5
V gene: TRBV5-3

CDR3 protein: ASSPGLQETQY
J gene: TRBJ2-5
V gene: TRBV7-2

CDR3 protein: AISERVTDTQY
J gene: TRBJ2-3
V gene: TRBV10-3

CDR3 protein: ASSEAGGTEAF
J gene: TRBJ1-1
V gene: TRBV7-9

CDR3 protein: ASSPLRTGGSYNSPLH
J gene: TRBJ1-6
V gene: TRBV7-2

CDR3 protein: ASSSVGGDDEQY
J gene: TRBJ2-7
V gene: TRBV5-1

CDR3 protein: ASSYQTQGPTGELF
J gene: TRBJ2-2
V gene: TRBV6-5

CDR3 protein: ASSQVGTVNTEAF
J gene: TRBJ1-1
V gene: TRBV14

CDR3 protein: RGVWGTEAF
J gene: TRBJ1-1
V gene: TRBV20-1

CDR3 protein: ASILGGNTDTQY
J gene: TRBJ2-3
V gene: TRBV6-5

CDR3 protein: ASSSRANVLT
J gene: TRBJ2-6
V gene: TRBV12-3/TRBV12-4

CDR3 protein: ASSQEQSGNTIY
J gene: TRBJ1-3
V gene: TRBV3-1/TRBV3-2

CDR3 protein: ATSDPGSTDTQY
J gene: TRBJ2-3
V gene: TRBV24-1

CDR3 protein: SVGRGRSTDTQY
J gene: TRBJ2-3
V gene: TRBV29-1

CDR3 protein: ASSLGHRETEAF
J gene: TRBJ1-1
V gene: TRBV13